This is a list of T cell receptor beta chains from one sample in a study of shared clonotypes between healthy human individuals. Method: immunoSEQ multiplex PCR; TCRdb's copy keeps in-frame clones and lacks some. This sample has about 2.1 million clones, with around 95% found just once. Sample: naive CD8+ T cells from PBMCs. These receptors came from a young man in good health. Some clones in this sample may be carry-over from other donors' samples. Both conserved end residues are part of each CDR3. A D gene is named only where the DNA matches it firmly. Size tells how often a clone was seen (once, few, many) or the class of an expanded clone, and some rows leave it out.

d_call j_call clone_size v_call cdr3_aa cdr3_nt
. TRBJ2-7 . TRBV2 CASSPGGSGYEQYF TGTGCCAGCAGTCCAGGCGGGTCTGGGTACGAGCAGTACTTC
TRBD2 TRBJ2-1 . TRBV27 CASRKAGGSSSEQFF TGTGCCAGCAGGAAAGCGGGAGGGAGCTCCAGTGAGCAGTTCTTC
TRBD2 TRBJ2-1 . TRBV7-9 CASSLELAAYNEQFF TGTGCCAGCAGCTTAGAACTAGCGGCCTACAATGAGCAGTTCTTC
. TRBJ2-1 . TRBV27 CASSYAPGRVVNEQFF TGTGCCAGCAGTTATGCCCCAGGCAGGGTAGTTAATGAGCAGTTCTTC
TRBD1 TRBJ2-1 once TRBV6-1 CASSGLRDRVNEQFF TGTGCCAGCAGTGGTCTCCGGGACAGGGTCAATGAGCAGTTCTTC
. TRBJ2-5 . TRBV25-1 CASRGEQQETQYF TGTGCCAGCAGGGGTGAGCAACAAGAGACCCAGTACTTC
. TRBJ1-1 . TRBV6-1 CASSAYRRMNTEAFF TGTGCCAGCAGTGCTTACAGGAGAATGAACACTGAAGCTTTCTTT
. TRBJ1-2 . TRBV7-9 CASSLNRNGYTF TGTGCCAGCAGCTTAAACAGGAATGGCTACACCTTC
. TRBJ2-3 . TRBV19 CASSFRGAGRTDTQYF TGTGCCAGTAGTTTCAGGGGAGCGGGACGCACAGATACGCAGTATTTT
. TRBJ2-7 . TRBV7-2 CASSPGGDTSYEQYF TGTGCCAGCAGCCCAGGAGGGGACACTTCCTACGAGCAGTACTTC
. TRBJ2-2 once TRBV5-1 CASSLGAAGRTGELFF TGCGCCAGCAGCTTGGGTGCGGCTGGGAGGACCGGGGAGCTGTTTTTT
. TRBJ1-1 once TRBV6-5 CASSNPRTDFTEAFF TGTGCCAGCAGCAATCCTCGGACTGACTTCACTGAAGCTTTCTTT
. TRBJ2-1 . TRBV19 CASSIGLQSNEQFF TGTGCCAGTAGTATAGGACTGCAGAGCAATGAGCAGTTCTTC
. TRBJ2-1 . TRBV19 CASTPSSFRRYNEQFF TGTGCCAGTACCCCCTCCAGCTTCCGGAGGTACAATGAGCAGTTCTTC
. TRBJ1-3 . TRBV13 CASSLGQSGNTIYF TGTGCCAGCAGCTTAGGGCAGTCTGGAAACACCATATATTTT
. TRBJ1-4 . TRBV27 CASSLSPGPGIEKLFF TGTGCCAGCAGTTTATCCCCCGGCCCGGGGATCGAAAAACTGTTTTTT
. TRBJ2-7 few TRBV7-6 CASSWARGHEQYF TGTGCCAGCAGCTGGGCAAGGGGCCACGAGCAGTACTTC
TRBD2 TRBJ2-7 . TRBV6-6 CATIAGGGEQYF TGTGCCACGATAGCGGGAGGGGGCGAGCAGTACTTC
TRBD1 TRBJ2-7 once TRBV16 CASSHGDRGIYEQYF TGTGCCAGCAGCCATGGGGACAGGGGGATCTACGAGCAGTACTTC
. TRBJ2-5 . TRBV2 CASSERGGTHETQYF TGTGCCAGCAGTGAACGAGGGGGTACCCACGAGACCCAGTACTTC
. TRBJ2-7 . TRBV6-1 CASRDRTRGHEQYF TGTGCCAGCCGCGACCGGACGAGGGGCCACGAGCAGTACTTC
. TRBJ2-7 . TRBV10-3 CAISGASDTYEQYF TGTGCCATCAGTGGGGCCTCCGATACTTACGAGCAGTACTTC
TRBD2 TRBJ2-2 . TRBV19 CASTSQKLTSAYTGELFF TGTGCCAGTACCTCCCAAAAGCTTACTAGCGCGTACACCGGGGAGCTGTTTTTT
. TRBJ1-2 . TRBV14 CASSPVWGSYGYTF TGTGCCAGCAGCCCTGTCTGGGGCTCCTATGGCTACACCTTC
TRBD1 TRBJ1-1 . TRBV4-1 CASTSRQGYGRTEAFF TGCGCCAGCACCTCACGACAGGGATATGGTCGAACTGAAGCTTTCTTT
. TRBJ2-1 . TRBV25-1 CASLGPHNEQFF TGTGCCAGCCTAGGGCCACACAATGAGCAGTTCTTC
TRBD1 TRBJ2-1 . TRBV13 CASSQRTGYNEQFF TGTGCCAGCAGCCAGCGGACAGGGTACAATGAGCAGTTCTTC
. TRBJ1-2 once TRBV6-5 CASSYSSETNYGYTF TGTGCCAGCAGTTACTCAAGCGAAACTAACTATGGCTACACCTTC
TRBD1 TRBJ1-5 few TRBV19 CASSIIRDRANQPQHF TGTGCCAGTAGTATCATTAGGGACAGGGCCAATCAGCCCCAGCATTTT
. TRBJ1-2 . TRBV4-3 CASSPTRYEVNYGYTF TGCGCCAGCAGCCCAACAAGATATGAGGTAAACTATGGCTACACCTTC
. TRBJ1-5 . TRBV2 CASSDPQNSNQPQHF TGTGCCAGCAGTGACCCTCAGAATAGCAATCAGCCCCAGCATTTT
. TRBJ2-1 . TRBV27 CASSLSIGGALYNEQFF TGTGCCAGCAGTTTATCGATCGGGGGAGCTCTCTACAATGAGCAGTTCTTC
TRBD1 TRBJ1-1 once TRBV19 CASSLWDSEAFF TGTGCCAGTAGTCTATGGGACAGTGAAGCTTTCTTT
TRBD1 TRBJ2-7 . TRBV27 CASSLSRQGALYEQYF TGTGCCAGCAGTTTATCCCGACAGGGGGCCCTATACGAGCAGTACTTC
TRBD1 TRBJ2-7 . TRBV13 CASSLGTGGDYEQYF TGTGCCAGCAGCCTAGGGACAGGGGGCGATTACGAGCAGTACTTC
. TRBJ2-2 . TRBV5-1 CASSWRTGELFF TGCGCCAGCAGCTGGAGGACCGGGGAGCTGTTTTTT
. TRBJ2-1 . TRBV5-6 CASSSSDKFYNEQFF TGTGCCAGCAGCTCATCTGACAAGTTCTACAATGAGCAGTTCTTC
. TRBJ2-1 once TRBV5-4 CASSGRLGDYNEQFF TGTGCCAGCAGTGGGCGATTGGGGGATTACAATGAGCAGTTCTTC
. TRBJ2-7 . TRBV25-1 CASSPTSGGYEQYF TGTGCCAGCAGTCCTACTTCCGGGGGCTACGAGCAGTACTTC
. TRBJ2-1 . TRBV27 CASRLGIGPYNEQFF TGTGCCAGCAGACTAGGTATAGGTCCCTACAATGAGCAGTTCTTC
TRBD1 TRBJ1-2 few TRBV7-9 CASSPGETGWGYTF TGTGCCAGCAGCCCCGGGGAGACAGGGTGGGGCTACACCTTC
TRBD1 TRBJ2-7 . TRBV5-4 CASSWGGQGYEQYF TGTGCCAGCAGCTGGGGGGGACAGGGCTACGAGCAGTACTTC
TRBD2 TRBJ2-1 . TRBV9 CASSVGGTSGTNEQFF TGTGCCAGCAGCGTCGGGGGGACTAGCGGGACCAATGAGCAGTTCTTC
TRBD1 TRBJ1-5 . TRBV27 CASSYLGQSNQPQHF TGTGCCAGCAGTTATCTGGGACAGAGCAATCAGCCCCAGCATTTT
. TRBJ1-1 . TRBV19 CASSTLFVGLDTEAFF TGTGCCAGTAGTACCCTATTCGTGGGGCTGGACACTGAAGCTTTCTTT
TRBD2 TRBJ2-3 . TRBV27 CASSLLGTSGSRTDTQYF TGTGCCAGCAGTTTATTAGGGACTAGCGGGAGTAGAACAGATACGCAGTATTTT
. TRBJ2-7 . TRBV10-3 CAISERDRDTSHYEQYF TGTGCCATCAGTGAGCGCGACCGGGACACCTCTCACTACGAGCAGTACTTC
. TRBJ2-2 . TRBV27 CASSLSVAGELFF TGTGCCAGCAGTTTATCTGTAGCCGGGGAGCTGTTTTTT
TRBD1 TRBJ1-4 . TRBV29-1 CSVEGTGDEKLFF TGCAGCGTTGAAGGGACAGGAGATGAAAAACTGTTTTTT